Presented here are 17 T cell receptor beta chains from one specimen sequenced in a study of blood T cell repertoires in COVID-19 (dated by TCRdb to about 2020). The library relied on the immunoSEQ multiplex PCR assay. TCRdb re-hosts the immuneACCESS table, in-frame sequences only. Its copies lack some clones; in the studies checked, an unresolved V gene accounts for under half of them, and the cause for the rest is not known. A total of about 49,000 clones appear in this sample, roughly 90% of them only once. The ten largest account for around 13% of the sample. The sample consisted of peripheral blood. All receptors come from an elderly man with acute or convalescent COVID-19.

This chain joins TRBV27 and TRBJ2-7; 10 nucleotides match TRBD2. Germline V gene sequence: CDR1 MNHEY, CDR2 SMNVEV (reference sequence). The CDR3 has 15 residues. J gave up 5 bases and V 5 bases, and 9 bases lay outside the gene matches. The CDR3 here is CASSPTGTSAHEQYF. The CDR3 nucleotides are TGTGCCAGCAGTCCAACCGGGACTAGCGCCCACGAGCAGTACTTC.

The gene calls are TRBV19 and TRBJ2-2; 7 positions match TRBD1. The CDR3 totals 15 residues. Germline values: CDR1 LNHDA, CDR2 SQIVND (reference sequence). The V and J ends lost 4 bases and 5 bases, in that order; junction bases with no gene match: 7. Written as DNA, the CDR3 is TGTGCCAGTAGTAAAAAGGGGGCGAGAACCGGGGAGCTGTTTTTT. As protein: CASSKKGARTGELFF.

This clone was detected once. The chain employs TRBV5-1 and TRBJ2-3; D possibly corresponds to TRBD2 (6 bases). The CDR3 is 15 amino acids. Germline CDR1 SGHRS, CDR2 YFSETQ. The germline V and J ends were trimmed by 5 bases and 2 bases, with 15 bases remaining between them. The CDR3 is CASRVSWGVTDTQYF. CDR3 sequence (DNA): TGCGCCAGCAGGGTTAGTTGGGGGGTCACAGATACGCAGTATTTT.

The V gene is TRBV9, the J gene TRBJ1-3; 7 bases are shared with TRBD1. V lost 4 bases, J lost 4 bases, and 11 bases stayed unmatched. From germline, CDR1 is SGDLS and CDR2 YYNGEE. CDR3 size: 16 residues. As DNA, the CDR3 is TGTGCCAGCAGCTCACTGGAGGGGGCGGTAGGAAACACCATATATTTT. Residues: CASSSLEGAVGNTIYF. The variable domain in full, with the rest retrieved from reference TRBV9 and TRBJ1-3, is DSGVTQTPKHLITATGQRVTLRCSPRSGDLSVYWYQQSLDQGLQFLIQYYNGEERAKGNILERFSAQQFPDLHSELNLSSLELGDSALYFCASSSLEGAVGNTIYFGEGSWLTVV.

Here the CDR3 DNA reads TGTGCCAGTAACCCCAGGGCCCCCGAGAATTCACCCCTCCACTTT. Protein: CASNPRAPENSPLHF. V gene TRBV19 combines with J gene TRBJ1-6; a possible D gene is TRBD1 (5 bases). CDR1 is LNHDA, CDR2 SQIVND, per germline (reference sequence). V was shortened by 7 bases and J by 7 bases, with 17 bases between the two germline ends. The CDR3 extends over 15 amino acids.

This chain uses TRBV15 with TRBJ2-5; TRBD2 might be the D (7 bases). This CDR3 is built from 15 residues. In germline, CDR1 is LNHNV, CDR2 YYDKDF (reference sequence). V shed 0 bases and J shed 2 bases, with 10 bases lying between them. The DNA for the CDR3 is TGTGCCACCAGCAGAGATCGGGGGGCTCAAGAGACCCAGTACTTC. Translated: CATSRDRGAQETQYF.

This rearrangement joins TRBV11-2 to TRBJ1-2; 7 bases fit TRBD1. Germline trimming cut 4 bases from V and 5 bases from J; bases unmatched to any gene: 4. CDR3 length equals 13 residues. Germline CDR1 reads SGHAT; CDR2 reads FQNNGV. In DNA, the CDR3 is TGTGCCAGCAGCTCGAGGGACAGTTATGGCTACACCTTC. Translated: CASSSRDSYGYTF.

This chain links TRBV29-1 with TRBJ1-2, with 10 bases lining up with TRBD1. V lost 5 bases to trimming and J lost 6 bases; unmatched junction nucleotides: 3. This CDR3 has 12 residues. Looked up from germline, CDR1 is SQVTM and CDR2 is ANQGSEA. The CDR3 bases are TGCAGCGTTCGAGGGACAGGGGATGGCTACACCTTC. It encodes CSVRGTGDGYTF.

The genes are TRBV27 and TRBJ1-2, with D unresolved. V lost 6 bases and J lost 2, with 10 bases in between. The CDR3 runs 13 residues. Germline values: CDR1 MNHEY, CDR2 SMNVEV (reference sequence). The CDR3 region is CASRRGNNYGYTF. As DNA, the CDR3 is TGTGCCAGCAGAAGAGGGAACAACTATGGCTACACCTTC.

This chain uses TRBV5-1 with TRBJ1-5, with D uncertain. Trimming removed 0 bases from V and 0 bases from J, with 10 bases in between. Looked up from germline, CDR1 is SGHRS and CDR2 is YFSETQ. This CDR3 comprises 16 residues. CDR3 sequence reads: CASSLDGGDSNQPQHF. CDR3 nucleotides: TGCGCCAGCAGCTTGGACGGCGGGGATAGCAATCAGCCCCAGCATTTT.

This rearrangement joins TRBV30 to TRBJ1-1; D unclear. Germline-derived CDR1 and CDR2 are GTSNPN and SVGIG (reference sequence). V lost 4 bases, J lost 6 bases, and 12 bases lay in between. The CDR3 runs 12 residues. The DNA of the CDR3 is TGTGCCTGGACCCAGGAGGGCTCTGAAGCTTTCTTT. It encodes CAWTQEGSEAFF.

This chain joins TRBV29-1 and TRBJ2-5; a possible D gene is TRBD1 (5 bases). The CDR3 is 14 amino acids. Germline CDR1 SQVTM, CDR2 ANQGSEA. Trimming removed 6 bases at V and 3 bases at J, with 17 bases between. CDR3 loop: CSVMVWTTEETQYF. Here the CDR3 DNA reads TGCAGCGTGATGGTATGGACGACAGAAGAGACCCAGTACTTC.

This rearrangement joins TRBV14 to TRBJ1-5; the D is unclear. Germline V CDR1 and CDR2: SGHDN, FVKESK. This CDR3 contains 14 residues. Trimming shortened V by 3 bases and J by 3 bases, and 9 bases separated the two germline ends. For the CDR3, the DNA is TGTGCCAGCAGCCAGGGAGGTTCCAATCAGCCCCAGCATTTT. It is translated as CASSQGGSNQPQHF.

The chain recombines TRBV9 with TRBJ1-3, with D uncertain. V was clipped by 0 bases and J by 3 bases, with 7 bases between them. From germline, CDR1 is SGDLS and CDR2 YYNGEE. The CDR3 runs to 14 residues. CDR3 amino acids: CASSVGAGGNTIYF. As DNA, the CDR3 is TGTGCCAGCAGCGTAGGGGCTGGTGGAAACACCATATATTTT. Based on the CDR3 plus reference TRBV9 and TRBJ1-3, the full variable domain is DSGVTQTPKHLITATGQRVTLRCSPRSGDLSVYWYQQSLDQGLQFLIQYYNGEERAKGNILERFSAQQFPDLHSELNLSSLELGDSALYFCASSVGAGGNTIYFGEGSWLTVV.

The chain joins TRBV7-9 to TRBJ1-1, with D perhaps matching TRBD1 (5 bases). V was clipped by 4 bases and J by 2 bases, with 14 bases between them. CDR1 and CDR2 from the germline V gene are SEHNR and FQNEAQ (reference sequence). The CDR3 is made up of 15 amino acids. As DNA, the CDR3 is TGTGCCAGCAGCTCACCAGGCAGGGCAAACACTGAAGCTTTCTTT. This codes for CASSSPGRANTEAFF.

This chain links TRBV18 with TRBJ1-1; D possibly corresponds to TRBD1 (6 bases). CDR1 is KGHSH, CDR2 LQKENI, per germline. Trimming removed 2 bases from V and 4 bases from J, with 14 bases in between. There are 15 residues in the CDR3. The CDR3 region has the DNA TGTGCCAGCTCACCAACTATACAGGGATTCACTGAAGCTTTCTTT. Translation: CASSPTIQGFTEAFF.

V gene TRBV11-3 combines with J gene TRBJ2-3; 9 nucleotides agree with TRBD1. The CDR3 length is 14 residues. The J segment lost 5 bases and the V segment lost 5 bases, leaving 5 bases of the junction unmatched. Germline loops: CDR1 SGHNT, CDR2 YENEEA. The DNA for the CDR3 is TGTGCCAGCAGCACAGGGGGCGCGGAAGATACGCAGTATTTT. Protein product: CASSTGGAEDTQYF.